The clone carrying this TCR beta chain was observed many times. Trimming cost V 5 bases and J 7 bases; bases outside gene matches: 4. This CDR3 is built from 12 residues. The data derive from a study of T-cell reconstitution after alpha-beta-depleted transplantation in children. Library preparation (for TCRbeta) was performed with unique molecular identifiers. MiXCR was run by TCRdb on the PCR reads, yielding one entry per CDR3 protein. The sample records some 490,000 distinct CDR3 sequences, around 12% being singletons. The sequence derives from a human donor who donated a stem cell graft to a child with combined immunodeficiency. The V and J genes are TRBV12-3 or TRBV12-4 and TRBJ2-5; 7 nucleotides agree with TRBD2. Sequencing was performed on PBMCs from the stem cell graft donor, taken from the stem cell graft. The CDR3 nucleotides are TGTGCCAGCAGTCCCTCGGGAGGGACCCAGTACTTC. Amino acid sequence: CASSPSGGTQYF.